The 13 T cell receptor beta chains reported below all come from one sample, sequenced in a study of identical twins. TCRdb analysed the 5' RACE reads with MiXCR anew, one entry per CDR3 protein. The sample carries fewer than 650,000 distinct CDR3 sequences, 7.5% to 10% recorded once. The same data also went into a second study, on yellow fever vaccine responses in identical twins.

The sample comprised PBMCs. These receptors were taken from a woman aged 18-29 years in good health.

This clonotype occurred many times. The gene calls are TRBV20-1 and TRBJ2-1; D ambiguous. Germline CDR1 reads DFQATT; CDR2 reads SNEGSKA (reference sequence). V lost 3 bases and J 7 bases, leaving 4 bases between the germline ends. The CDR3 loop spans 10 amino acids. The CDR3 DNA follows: TGCAGTGCTAGTCCTAATGAGCAGTTCTTC. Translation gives CSASPNEQFF.

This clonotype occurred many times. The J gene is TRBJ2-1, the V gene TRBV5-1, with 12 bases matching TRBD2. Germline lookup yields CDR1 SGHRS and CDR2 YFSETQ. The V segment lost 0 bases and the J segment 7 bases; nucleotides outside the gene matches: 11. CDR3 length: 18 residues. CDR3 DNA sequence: TGCGCCAGCAGCTTGGGGCTAGCGGGGGGGCTTTCGTTGAATGAGCAGTTCTTC. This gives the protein CASSLGLAGGLSLNEQFF.

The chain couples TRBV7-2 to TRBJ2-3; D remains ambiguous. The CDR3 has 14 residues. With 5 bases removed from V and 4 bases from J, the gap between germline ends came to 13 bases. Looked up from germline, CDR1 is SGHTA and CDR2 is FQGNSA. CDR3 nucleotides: TGTGCCAGCAGCCCCACCCTCCCTTCAGATACGCAGTATTTT. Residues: CASSPTLPSDTQYF.

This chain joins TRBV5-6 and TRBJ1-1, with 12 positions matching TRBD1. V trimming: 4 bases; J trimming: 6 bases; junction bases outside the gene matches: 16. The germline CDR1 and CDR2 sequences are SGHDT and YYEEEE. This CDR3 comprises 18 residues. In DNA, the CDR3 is TGTGCCAGCAGCAACCTGCACCGAGGGACAGGGGGCCTCGCTGAAGCTTTCTTT. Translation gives CASSNLHRGTGGLAEAFF.

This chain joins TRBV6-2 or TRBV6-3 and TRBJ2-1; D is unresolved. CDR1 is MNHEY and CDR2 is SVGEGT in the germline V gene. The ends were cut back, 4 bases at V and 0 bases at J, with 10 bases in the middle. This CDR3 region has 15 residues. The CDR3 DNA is TGTGCCAGCAGTTCCCGCGTCTCCTCCTACAATGAGCAGTTCTTC. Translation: CASSSRVSSYNEQFF.

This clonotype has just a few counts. In nucleotides, the CDR3 is TGTGCCAGCAGTTTTTCAAGTTTGGGGACGGATGGCTACACCTTC. This codes for CASSFSSLGTDGYTF. The rearrangement joins TRBV12-3 or TRBV12-4 to TRBJ1-2; D is perhaps TRBD1 (5 bases). This CDR3 is built from 15 residues. Deletions cut 3 bases from V and 6 bases from J, with 17 bases between.

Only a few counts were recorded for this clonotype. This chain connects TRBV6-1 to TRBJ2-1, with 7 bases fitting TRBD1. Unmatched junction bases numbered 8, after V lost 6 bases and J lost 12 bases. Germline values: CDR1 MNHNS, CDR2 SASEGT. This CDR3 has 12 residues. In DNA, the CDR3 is TGTGCCAGCAGCCTCGGACAGGTCGGGCAGTTCTTC. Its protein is CASSLGQVGQFF.

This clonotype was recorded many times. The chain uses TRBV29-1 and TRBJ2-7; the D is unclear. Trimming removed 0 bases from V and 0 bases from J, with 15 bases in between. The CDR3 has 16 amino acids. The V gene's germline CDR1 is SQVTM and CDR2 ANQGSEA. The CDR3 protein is CSVEDRKASNSYEQYF. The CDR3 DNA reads TGCAGCGTTGAAGATCGCAAGGCCTCCAACTCCTACGAGCAGTACTTC.

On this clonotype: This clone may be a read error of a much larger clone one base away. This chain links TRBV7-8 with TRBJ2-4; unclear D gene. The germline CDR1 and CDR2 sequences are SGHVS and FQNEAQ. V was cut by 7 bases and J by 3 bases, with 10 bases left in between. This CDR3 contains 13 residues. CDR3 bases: TGTGCCAGCACCCCACGGAACAAAAACATTCAGTACTTC. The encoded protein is CASTPRNKNIQYF.

CDR3 amino acids: CASSLDTSGGSTDTQYF. CDR3 in DNA: TGTGCCAGCAGCTTAGATACTAGCGGGGGGAGCACAGATACGCAGTATTTT. The chain has TRBV11-2 and TRBJ2-3; 12 nucleotides match TRBD2. With 0 bases clipped from V and 0 bases from J, the junction kept 1 base outside the gene matches. This CDR3 is 17 amino acids long. Germline CDR1 reads SGHAT; CDR2 reads FQNNGV. Looking up the rest from reference TRBV11-2 and TRBJ2-3 gives the full variable domain: EAGVAQSPRYKIIEKRQSVAFWCNPISGHATLYWYQQILGQGPKLLIQFQNNGVVDDSQLPKDRFSAERLKGVDSTLKIQPAKLEDSAVYLCASSLDTSGGSTDTQYFGPGTRLTVL.

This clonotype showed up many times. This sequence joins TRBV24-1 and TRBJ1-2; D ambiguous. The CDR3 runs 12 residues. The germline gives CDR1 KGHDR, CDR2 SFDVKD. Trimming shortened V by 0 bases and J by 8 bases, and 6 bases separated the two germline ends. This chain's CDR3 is CATSDLTYGYTF. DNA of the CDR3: TGTGCCACCAGTGATTTGACGTACGGCTACACCTTC.

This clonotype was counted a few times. The CDR3 DNA is TGTGCCAGCTCACCTTTTAGGGAGGGCACTGAAGCTTTCTTT. As protein: CASSPFREGTEAFF. The rearrangement joins TRBV18 to TRBJ1-1; D ambiguous. Trimming stripped 3 bases from V and 4 bases from J, with 12 bases between. The CDR3 sequence is 14 residues long. CDR1 and CDR2 (germline): KGHSH, LQKENI.

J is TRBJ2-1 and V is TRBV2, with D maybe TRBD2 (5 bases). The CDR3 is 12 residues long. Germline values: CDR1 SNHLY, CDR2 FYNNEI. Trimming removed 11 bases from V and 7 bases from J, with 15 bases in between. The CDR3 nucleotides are TGTGCCTCCCTTCTTCGAGGGAATGAGCAGTTCTTC. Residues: CASLLRGNEQFF.